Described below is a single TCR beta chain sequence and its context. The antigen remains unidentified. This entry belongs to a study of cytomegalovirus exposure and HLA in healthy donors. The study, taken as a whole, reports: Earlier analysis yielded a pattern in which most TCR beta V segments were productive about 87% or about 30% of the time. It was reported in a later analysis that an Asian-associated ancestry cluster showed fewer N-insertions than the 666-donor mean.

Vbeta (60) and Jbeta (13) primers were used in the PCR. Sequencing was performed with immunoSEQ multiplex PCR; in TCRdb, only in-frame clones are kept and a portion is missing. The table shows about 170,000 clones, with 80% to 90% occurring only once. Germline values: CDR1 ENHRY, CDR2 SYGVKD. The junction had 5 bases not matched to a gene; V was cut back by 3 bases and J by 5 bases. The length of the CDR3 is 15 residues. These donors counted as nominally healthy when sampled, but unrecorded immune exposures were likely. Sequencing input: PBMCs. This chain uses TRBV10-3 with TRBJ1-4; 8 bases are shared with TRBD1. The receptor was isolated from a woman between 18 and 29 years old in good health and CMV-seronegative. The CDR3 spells CAISERQGPNEKLFF. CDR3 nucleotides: TGTGCCATCAGTGAAAGACAGGGGCCGAATGAAAAACTGTTTTTT.